This TCR beta chain was sequenced for a study of blood T cell repertoires in COVID-19. V lost 4 bases to trimming and J lost 7 bases; unmatched junction nucleotides: 6. This CDR3 region has 15 residues. The germline gives CDR1 LGHNA, CDR2 YNFKEQ. Clones were read by immunoSEQ multiplex PCR, and TCRdb kept only the in-frame ones, dropping some. The table lists hundreds of thousands of clones, 80% to 90% of them singletons. This TCR was recovered from a man aged 18-30 years who had recovered from COVID-19. The chain joins TRBV4-2 to TRBJ1-6, with 8 positions matching TRBD1. The sample was PBMCs or T cells enriched from blood (not recorded which). The CDR3 DNA reads as TGTGCCAGCAGCCCCCAGGGGGCTTCGAATTCACCCCTCCACTTT. This encodes CASSPQGASNSPLHF.